Listed here are 21 T cell receptor beta chains from one sample, sequenced in a study of low-dose radiotherapy and immunotherapy resistance in tumors. TRAV- and TRBV-specific primers were used for first-strand cDNA, which covered alpha and beta chains. The PCR that amplified TCRs ran for around 21 cycles, relying on a constant-region primer and a V-primer adapter. Via MiXCR, TCRdb re-called the reads, giving one row per CDR3 protein. The sample contains about 71,000 distinct CDR3 sequences, less than 40% of which appear only once. The time point denotes: before trial treatment. The sample consisted of PBMCs, taken before treatment. Receptor source: a female donor with ovarian cancer.

This clonotype was observed many times. The CDR3 DNA reads TGTGCCAGCAGCCTTAGCGGGAGGGGTTCCAATGAGCAGTTCTTC. Translated, it gives CASSLSGRGSNEQFF. The chain carries TRBV7-2 and TRBJ2-1; 11 bases line up with TRBD2. The CDR3 loop spans 15 amino acids. Trimming cost V 5 bases and J 6 bases; bases outside gene matches: 6. The V gene's germline CDR1 is SGHTA and CDR2 FQGNSA.

This clonotype was seen repeatedly, ten times or more. The CDR3 bases are TGTGCCAGCAGTCAGACAGGGGTCAACTATGGCTACACCTTC. This gives the protein CASSQTGVNYGYTF. The chain is built from TRBV6-2 or TRBV6-3 and TRBJ1-2, with 8 nucleotides matching TRBD1. Looked up from germline, CDR1 is MNHEY and CDR2 is SVGEGT. The CDR3 has 14 amino acids. Trimming removed 5 bases from V and 2 bases from J; junction bases left unmatched: 4.

The V gene is TRBV20-1, the J gene TRBJ2-1; 7 nucleotides line up with TRBD1. The CDR3 runs to 14 residues. V dropped 1 base and J dropped 8; count of bases not matched to a gene: 8. Germline-derived CDR1 and CDR2 are DFQATT and SNEGSKA (reference sequence). CDR3 DNA sequence: TGCAGTGCTAGAGTTGCAACAGGGGTTTATGAGCAGTTCTTC. Translation: CSARVATGVYEQFF.

This clonotype has at least ten counts. This chain connects TRBV27 to TRBJ2-2; 7 bases align to TRBD2. This CDR3 is 16 amino acids long. J gave up 0 bases and V 2 bases, and 3 bases lay outside the gene matches. Germline V gene data show CDR1 as MNHEY and CDR2 as SMNVEV (reference sequence). The CDR3 sequence: CASSLSGETNTGELFF. CDR3 bases: TGTGCCAGCAGTTTAAGCGGGGAGACGAACACCGGGGAGCTGTTTTTT.

About this clonotype itself: One end of the junction is discordant with germline, which a read error may explain. The chain has TRBV6-6 and TRBJ1-3; 7 bases agree with TRBD1. The germline CDR1 and CDR2 sequences are MNHNY and SVGAGI (reference sequence). CDR3 length equals 11 residues. Here the CDR3 DNA reads TGTGCCAGCAGTTACTCCGACAGGGTAGTTTTT. Its translation is CASSYSDRVVF.

This clonotype has ten or more counts. The chain uses TRBV3-1 and TRBJ2-1, with 7 bases lining up with TRBD2. Trimming cost V 3 bases and J 3 bases; bases outside gene matches: 8. Germline loops: CDR1 LGHDT, CDR2 YNNKEL (reference sequence). CDR3 length equals 16 residues. This CDR3 reads CASSQSKGGGYNEQFF. CDR3 coding DNA: TGTGCCAGCAGCCAGTCCAAGGGCGGGGGCTACAATGAGCAGTTCTTC.

This clonotype showed up many times. The gene calls are TRBV7-9 and TRBJ1-4; tentatively, D is TRBD1 (5 bases). Germline V gene lookup returns CDR1 SEHNR and CDR2 FQNEAQ (reference sequence). Trimming left V 0 bases short and J 6 bases short, with 11 bases between. The CDR3 extends over 15 amino acids. The CDR3 nucleotides are TGTGCCAGCAGCTTAGCGGGCAGGGCACATGAAAAACTGTTTTTT. Amino acid sequence: CASSLAGRAHEKLFF.

This clonotype was counted at least ten times. The chain employs TRBV6-2 or TRBV6-3 and TRBJ1-1; D ambiguous. CDR1 is MNHEY, CDR2 SVGEGT, per germline. The CDR3 has 17 residues. With 5 bases removed from V and 4 bases from J, the gap between germline ends came to 23 bases. CDR3 bases: TGTGCCAGCAGTGATACGTGGTCGGCCAGGCCCGCCACTGAAGCTTTCTTT. Translating it yields CASSDTWSARPATEAFF.

There are a few counts of this clonotype. At one of its ends the junction is not consistent with the germline gene, which may arise from a read error. This sequence joins TRBV20-1 and TRBJ1-1, with TRBD1 matching 7 bases. In germline, CDR1 is DFQATT, CDR2 SNEGSKA (reference sequence). CDR3 size: 12 residues. The CDR3 sequence is CSATSGTDRFFF. The CDR3 nucleotides are TGCAGTGCTACCTCCGGGACAGACCGTTTTTTTTTT.

This clonotype has ten or more counts. V is TRBV7-2 and J is TRBJ1-6; D remains ambiguous. Germline V gene sequence: CDR1 SGHTA, CDR2 FQGNSA. The CDR3 runs 13 residues. Trimming removed 5 bases at V and 4 bases at J, with 6 bases between. Written as DNA, the CDR3 is TGTGCCAGCAGCGAAGGGTATAATTCACCCCTCCACTTT. Its protein is CASSEGYNSPLHF.

This clonotype was found many times. The chain links TRBV6-2 or TRBV6-3 to TRBJ2-2; tentatively, D is TRBD2 (5 bases). Germline V CDR1 and CDR2: MNHEY, SVGEGT. CDR3 length equals 14 residues. The V and J ends lost 6 bases and 6 bases respectively, with 14 bases between them. CDR3 sequence: CASRRGLVSGELFF. CDR3 in DNA: TGTGCCAGCAGACGAGGGCTTGTATCCGGGGAGCTGTTTTTT.

This clonotype was seen once. It is likely a read error: a sequence one base away is far more abundant. The chain employs TRBV6-5 and TRBJ1-6; unclear D gene. CDR3 size: 18 residues. Deletions cut 5 bases from V and 10 bases from J, with 27 bases between. Germline assignment: CDR1 MNHEY and CDR2 SVGAGI. The CDR3 spells CASSVALIGRLLESPLHF. For the CDR3, the DNA is TGTGCCAGCAGTGTAGCGCTTATTGGGCGCCTGCTCGAGTCACCCCTCCACTTT.

This rearrangement joins TRBV30 to TRBJ1-4; D gene unclear. V was shortened by 4 bases and J by 5 bases, with 11 bases between the two germline ends. CDR3 length: 13 residues. Germline loops: CDR1 GTSNPN, CDR2 SVGIG (reference sequence). The CDR3 DNA sequence: TGTGCCTGGACTAGGTGGGAGAATGAAAAACTGTTTTTT. It encodes CAWTRWENEKLFF.

This clonotype has at least ten counts. V usage is TRBV6-6 and J usage is TRBJ2-2; D might be TRBD1 (5 bases). Germline assignment: CDR1 MNHNY and CDR2 SVGAGI (reference sequence). V was trimmed by 6 bases and J by 8 bases, leaving 7 bases between them. CDR3 length: 11 amino acids. The CDR3 nucleotides are TGTGCCAGCAGCTCAGGGGGGGAGCTGTTTTTT. It encodes CASSSGGELFF.

The sample holds many counts of this clonotype. The chain uses TRBV14 and TRBJ1-5; D unclear. This CDR3 comprises 16 residues. Germline CDR1 reads SGHDN; CDR2 reads FVKESK. Trimming took 0 bases from V and 0 from J, leaving 9 bases between them. This chain's CDR3 is CASSQDRVYSNQPQHF. For the CDR3, the DNA is TGTGCCAGCAGCCAAGATCGTGTTTATAGCAATCAGCCCCAGCATTTT. Based on the CDR3 plus reference TRBV14 and TRBJ1-5, the full variable domain is EAGVTQFPSHSVIEKGQTVTLRCDPISGHDNLYWYRRVMGKEIKFLLHFVKESKQDESGMPNNRFLAERTGGTYSTLKVQPAELEDSGVYFCASSQDRVYSNQPQHFGDGTRLSIL.

The chain joins TRBV24-1 to TRBJ2-1; the D is unclear. Trimming cost V 5 bases and J 2 bases, with 15 bases left between them. Looked up from germline, CDR1 is KGHDR and CDR2 is SFDVKD. This CDR3 contains 16 residues. This CDR3 reads CATSVQGNSPYNEQFF. CDR3 nucleotide sequence: TGTGCCACCAGTGTTCAAGGGAACAGCCCCTACAATGAGCAGTTCTTC.

This clonotype was seen at least ten times. CDR3 sequence: CASSQEVSDRPQYF. Here the CDR3 DNA reads TGTGCCAGCAGCCAAGAAGTCTCGGACAGACCCCAGTACTTC. This chain connects TRBV3-1 to TRBJ2-5; tentatively, D is TRBD1 (6 bases). Germline CDR1 LGHDT, CDR2 YNNKEL (reference sequence). V gave up 0 bases and J gave up 9 bases, with 14 bases separating them. This CDR3 spans 14 amino acids.

The V gene is TRBV7-8, the J gene TRBJ2-7; 8 bases map to TRBD2. Germline CDR1 SGHVS, CDR2 FQNEAQ. V lost 3 bases to trimming and J lost 1 base; unmatched junction nucleotides: 14. CDR3 length equals 18 residues. The CDR3 spells CASSFFFSGTSRSYEQYF. DNA of the CDR3: TGTGCCAGCAGCTTCTTCTTTAGCGGGACCTCTCGTTCCTACGAGCAGTACTTC.

As regards this clonotype: A far bigger clonotype differs at one base, so this is likely a read error. The V and J genes are TRBV7-2 and TRBJ2-5; 9 nucleotides align to TRBD1. The germline CDR1 and CDR2 sequences are SGHTA and FQGNSA. The trim removed 5 bases at V and 3 bases at J, leaving 1 base unmatched. This CDR3 comprises 13 residues. CDR3: CASSRDREETQYF. DNA of the CDR3: TGTGCCAGCAGCCGGGACAGGGAAGAGACCCAGTACTTC.

In this sample, this clonotype turned up once. The chain employs TRBV4-1 and TRBJ2-3; 7 nucleotides align to TRBD2. The CDR3 runs 16 residues. The trim removed 5 bases at V and 0 bases at J, leaving 8 bases unmatched. CDR1 and CDR2 (germline): MGHRA, YSYEKL. DNA for the CDR3: TGCGCCAGCAGCTCCCAACTAGCGTCTAGCACAGATACGCAGTATTTT. The encoded protein is CASSSQLASSTDTQYF.

The V gene is TRBV28, the J gene TRBJ2-1; 9 nucleotides match TRBD2. The CDR3 spans 16 residues. CDR1 MDHEN and CDR2 SYDVKM come from the germline V gene. Trimming cost V 6 bases and J 4 bases; bases outside gene matches: 10. The CDR3 DNA follows: TGTGCCAGCAGCCTATCAGCGGGAGGTGCTTACAATGAGCAGTTCTTC. Protein sequence: CASSLSAGGAYNEQFF. Filled out from reference TRBV28 and TRBJ2-1, the complete variable domain reads DVKVTQSSRYLVKRTGEKVFLECVQDMDHENMFWYRQDPGLGLRLIYFSYDVKMKEKGDIPEGYSVSREKKERFSLILESASTNQTSMYLCASSLSAGGAYNEQFFGPGTRLTVL.